This T cell receptor (beta chain) was observed in a study of T cells after yellow fever vaccination. As concerns this clonotype: The antigen is unknown.

Study results and caveats: In post-booster samples, most primary-vaccination clones reappeared (just under 98% CD4, 75% to 90% CD8).

Germline V gene lookup returns CDR1 MNHNY and CDR2 SVGAGI (reference sequence). Trimming removed 5 bases at V and 4 bases at J, with 8 bases between. The length of the CDR3 is 12 residues. TCRdb re-called the 5' RACE reads through MiXCR, storing one row per CDR3 protein. The sample has some 350,000 distinct CDR3 sequences; 11% are singletons. The rearrangement joins TRBV6-6 to TRBJ1-2; D is ambiguous. The material sequenced was PBMCs, taken on the day of the first yellow fever vaccination. This receptor was obtained from a man aged 18 to 30 who received the YFV17D yellow fever vaccine. CDR3 sequence reads: CASSPAGYGYTF. CDR3 coding DNA: TGTGCCAGCAGTCCGGCGGGCTATGGCTACACCTTC.